The 5 T cell receptor beta chains below all came from one sample that was sequenced in a study of shared clonotypes between healthy human individuals. The naive CD8 population came from CD45RO-negative cells selected for CCR7, without terminally differentiated effector memory CD45RA+ cells. The protocol was immunoSEQ multiplex PCR, while the TCRdb copy is restricted to in-frame clones and leaves out a portion. Among about 1.9 million clones listed, around 93% were seen once. The sequenced material came from naive CD8+ T cells from PBMCs. The receptors shown here come from a young man in good health. Some clones in this sample may be carry-over from other donors' samples.

The count of this clone is one. The chain links TRBV27 to TRBJ1-2; 10 bases align to TRBD1. The CDR3 is made up of 18 amino acids. Germline CDR1 is MNHEY and CDR2 is SMNVEV (reference sequence). V lost 5 bases, J lost 0 bases, and 12 bases stayed unmatched. CDR3 coding DNA: TGTGCCAGCAGTAAGGGACAGGGGATTCACAAAGCTAACTATGGCTACACCTTC. It is translated as CASSKGQGIHKANYGYTF.

As DNA, the CDR3 is TGTGCCAGCAGCTCACGCCCCCGCGGGAGGATTTTCGATGAGCAGTTCTTC. It yields the protein CASSSRPRGRIFDEQFF. This rearrangement joins TRBV7-9 to TRBJ2-1, with TRBD2 matching over 8 bases. V was clipped by 4 bases and J by 8 bases; unmatched bases: 16. The CDR3 sequence is 17 residues long. CDR1 is SEHNR and CDR2 is FQNEAQ in the germline V gene (reference sequence). Drawing the rest from reference TRBV7-9 and TRBJ2-1, the complete variable domain is DTGVSQNPRHKITKRGQNVTFRCDPISEHNRLYWYRQTLGQGPEFLTYFQNEAQLEKSRLLSDRFSAERPKGSFSTLEIQRTEQGDSAMYLCASSSRPRGRIFDEQFFGPGTRLTVL.

The chain carries TRBV27 and TRBJ1-2, with D possibly being TRBD1 (5 bases). V lost 0 bases to trimming and J lost 8 bases, with 31 bases between them. The CDR3 totals 20 residues. Germline lookup yields CDR1 MNHEY and CDR2 SMNVEV (reference sequence). As DNA, the CDR3 is TGTGCCAGCAGTTTATCGGCAGGTAGCGGGGCTCTCGGCGACCCGTGGGGCTACACCTTC. This sequence encodes CASSLSAGSGALGDPWGYTF.

In the case of this clone: Other DNA sequences in the same sample also yield this CDR3. In nucleotides, the CDR3 is TGTGCCAGCTCACCACCGCTGGACAATGAGCAGTTCTTC. It is translated as CASSPPLDNEQFF. V usage is TRBV18 and J usage is TRBJ2-1; D gene uncertain. V shed 0 bases and J shed 5 bases, with 5 bases lying between them. The germline V gene encodes CDR1 KGHSH and CDR2 LQKENI. This CDR3 spans 13 amino acids.

This clone showed up just a few times. The gene calls are TRBV2 and TRBJ2-1, with D possibly TRBD1 on 5 matching bases. This CDR3 spans 11 amino acids. CDR1 SNHLY and CDR2 FYNNEI come from the germline V gene. V was cut by 3 bases and J by 10 bases, with 7 bases left in between. The CDR3 loop reads CASSEGREQFF. The CDR3 DNA reads as TGTGCCAGCAGTGAGGGGCGGGAGCAGTTCTTC.